Shown below are 31 T cell receptor beta chains from a single sample sequenced in a study of vaccination effects on CD4 cells after COVID-19. No antigen has been identified for these receptors. The repertoire was sequenced with immunoSEQ multiplex PCR; TCRdb's copy has only in-frame clones and lacks some. This sample has 50,000 to 65,000 clones, with around 73% found just once. ViraFEST assay sequencing came after antigen-specific CD4+ T cells were expanded with viral peptide pools. Culture lasted about nine days before CD4+ T cell isolation. Two doses of BNT162b2 or mRNA-1273 vaccine were administered to participants. The sequenced sample was CD4+ T cells from PBMCs cultured with HCoV-229E spike peptides, obtained after COVID-19 vaccination. These receptors were collected from a human donor who received a COVID-19 vaccine.

This clone has only a few counts. The chain combines TRBV6-1 with TRBJ2-1; 7 bases align to TRBD2. Per the germline V gene, CDR1 is MNHNS and CDR2 is SASEGT. This CDR3 spans 16 amino acids. With V trimmed by 3 bases and J by 3 bases, 8 bases remained unmatched. CDR3 sequence reads: CASSEQAGTGYNEQFF. CDR3 nucleotide sequence: TGTGCCAGCAGTGAGCAAGCGGGAACGGGCTACAATGAGCAGTTCTTC.

CDR3 coding DNA: TGTGCCAGCAGGCGGGGGGCAGCTAGTGGCTACACCTTC. It translates to CASRRGAASGYTF. The rearrangement links TRBV13 to TRBJ1-2, with a possible D match to TRBD1 (6 bases). The CDR3 has 13 residues. Trimming took 6 bases from V and 7 from J, leaving 15 bases between them. Germline loops: CDR1 PRHDT, CDR2 FYEKMQ (reference sequence).

The chain links TRBV4-3 to TRBJ1-6; 8 positions match TRBD1. The CDR3 sequence is 16 residues long. V trimming: 4 bases; J trimming: 5 bases; junction bases outside the gene matches: 7. Germline V gene sequence: CDR1 LGHNA, CDR2 YSLEER. The CDR3 coding sequence is TGCGCCAGCAGCCCGACCAAGGACAGGGATAATTCACCCCTCCACTTT. Translated, it gives CASSPTKDRDNSPLHF.

V usage is TRBV6-5 and J usage is TRBJ1-6; 8 bases match TRBD1. Germline V CDR1 and CDR2: MNHEY, SVGAGI. V lost 2 bases, J lost 3 bases, and 3 bases stayed unmatched. The CDR3 consists of 16 residues. The CDR3 protein is CASSYDRGYYNSPLHF. Written as DNA, the CDR3 is TGTGCCAGCAGTTACGACAGGGGTTACTATAATTCACCCCTCCACTTT.

The genes are TRBV5-1 and TRBJ2-5; 7 bases match TRBD2. The length of the CDR3 is 15 residues. Germline V gene sequence: CDR1 SGHRS, CDR2 YFSETQ. V gave up 2 bases and J gave up 2 bases; unmatched junction bases: 6. The CDR3 nucleotides read TGCGCCAGCAGCTTTGGACTAGGGGTGCAAGAGACCCAGTACTTC. Residues: CASSFGLGVQETQYF.

This chain uses TRBV24-1 with TRBJ1-2, with unresolved D. Germline V gene lookup returns CDR1 KGHDR and CDR2 SFDVKD. Trimming took 0 bases from V and 4 from J, leaving 5 bases between them. CDR3 size: 13 residues. CDR3 protein: CATSDLRGYGYTF. The CDR3 bases are TGTGCCACCAGTGATTTGCGCGGCTATGGCTACACCTTC.

V gene TRBV4-1 combines with J gene TRBJ2-2; D call uncertain. The CDR3 runs 13 residues. V was clipped by 8 bases and J by 5 bases, with 12 bases between them. Germline-derived CDR1 and CDR2 are MGHRA and YSYEKL. The CDR3 sequence: CASHFDGTGELFF. The CDR3 DNA sequence: TGCGCCAGCCATTTCGACGGGACCGGGGAGCTGTTTTTT.

The rearrangement uses TRBV19 and TRBJ1-5; tentatively, D is TRBD1 (6 bases). Germline V gene sequence: CDR1 LNHDA, CDR2 SQIVND (reference sequence). This CDR3 spans 14 amino acids. Trimming pared 3 bases from V and 3 bases from J, leaving 9 bases between. The CDR3 nucleotides read TGTGCCAGTAGTATTAGGGGGAACAATCAGCCCCAGCATTTT. This translates into CASSIRGNNQPQHF.

The gene calls are TRBV24-1 and TRBJ1-2; a weak D match, TRBD1 (6 bases). The germline CDR1 and CDR2 sequences are KGHDR and SFDVKD. This CDR3 has 16 residues. Trimming pared 4 bases from V and 3 bases from J, leaving 17 bases between. The CDR3 sequence is CATSDTTGSRDYGYTF. The CDR3 nucleotides read TGTGCCACCAGTGACACCACAGGGAGTCGGGACTATGGCTACACCTTC.

In this sample, this clone turned up a few times. The chain links TRBV27 to TRBJ1-1; 7 bases fit TRBD1. Trimming at V came to 5 bases and at J to 4 bases, leaving 7 bases not matched to a gene. The CDR3 spans 14 residues. Germline CDR1 and CDR2: MNHEY and SMNVEV (reference sequence). The CDR3 bases are TGTGCCAGCAGTATGCTTCCAGGGGGCACTGAAGCTTTCTTT. Translating gives CASSMLPGGTEAFF.

This clone was seen a handful of times. The rearrangement links TRBV7-9 to TRBJ1-2, with 7 bases fitting TRBD1. CDR1 and CDR2 (germline): SEHNR, FQNEAQ (reference sequence). The V gene end was trimmed by 2 bases and the J gene end by 4 bases; junction bases not matched to a gene: 4. The CDR3 is 14 amino acids. DNA for the CDR3: TGTGCCAGCAGCTTACAGGGGGTGTCCTATGGCTACACCTTC. Its protein is CASSLQGVSYGYTF.

The V and J genes are TRBV24-1 and TRBJ2-5; 7 bases are shared with TRBD1. J lost 2 bases, V lost 2 bases, and 4 bases had no gene match. This CDR3 has 15 residues. CDR1 KGHDR and CDR2 SFDVKD come from the germline V gene. The CDR3 DNA reads as TGTGCCACCAGTGATTCCCGGGACAGACAAGAGACCCAGTACTTC. Its protein product is CATSDSRDRQETQYF.

Comment on this clone: The junction does not match germline at one end; this may be a read error. The genes are TRBV29-1 and TRBJ2-3; D gene uncertain. The CDR3 contains 13 residues. Germline-derived CDR1 and CDR2 are SQVTM and ANQGSEA. This CDR3 is CSVQDLRTDTQYF. CDR3 in DNA: TGCAGCGTTCAAGATTTGAGGACAGATACGCAGTATTTT.

The J gene is TRBJ2-7, the V gene TRBV28, with D tentatively TRBD1 or TRBD2 (5 bases each). The length of the CDR3 is 13 residues. CDR1 MDHEN and CDR2 SYDVKM come from the germline V gene. Trimming removed 4 bases at V and 0 bases at J, with 7 bases between. The CDR3: CASSSGSSYEQYV. The CDR3 DNA follows: TGTGCCAGCAGTTCAGGGAGCTCCTACGAGCAGTACGTC.

The V and J genes are TRBV7-9 and TRBJ2-2; D remains ambiguous. Looked up from germline, CDR1 is SEHNR and CDR2 is FQNEAQ (reference sequence). V lost 6 bases and J lost 2, with 7 bases in between. The CDR3 length is 13 residues. In nucleotides, the CDR3 is TGTGCCAGCAGATACCTTAACACCGGGGAGCTGTTTTTT. The encoded protein is CASRYLNTGELFF.

This chain links TRBV10-3 with TRBJ1-1; D is unclear. The ends were cut back, 3 bases at V and 1 base at J, with 9 bases in the middle. Germline CDR1 is ENHRY and CDR2 is SYGVKD. The CDR3 is 14 amino acids. CDR3 protein: CAISDRSENTEAFF. As DNA, the CDR3 is TGTGCCATCAGTGATCGGTCAGAGAACACTGAAGCTTTCTTT.

This clone was seen a handful of times. The chain is built from TRBV7-8 and TRBJ2-7, with D possibly matching TRBD2 (5 bases). The CDR3 extends over 15 amino acids. V shed 1 base and J shed 7 bases, with 17 bases lying between them. From germline, CDR1 is SGHVS and CDR2 FQNEAQ. This CDR3 is CASSLGASSTGEQYV. CDR3 nucleotide sequence: TGTGCCAGCAGCTTAGGAGCTAGCTCAACGGGGGAGCAGTACGTC.

The chain is built from TRBV12-5 and TRBJ1-3; 9 positions match TRBD1. The V gene end was trimmed by 7 bases and the J gene end by 5 bases; junction bases not matched to a gene: 9. In germline, CDR1 is LGHNT, CDR2 FRNRAP. The CDR3 consists of 15 residues. CDR3 coding DNA: TGTGCTAGTGCCTCGGGGGGGACAGGGAGAAACACCATATATTTT. This encodes CASASGGTGRNTIYF.

This chain connects TRBV28 to TRBJ1-5, with no clear D. The CDR3 is made up of 14 amino acids. Per the germline V gene, CDR1 is MDHEN and CDR2 is SYDVKM. Trimming stripped 2 bases from V and 5 bases from J, with 10 bases between. The CDR3 DNA reads as TGTGCCAGCAGTTTACTACAAACCTATCAGCCCCAGCATTTT. Translation: CASSLLQTYQPQHF.

The J gene is TRBJ1-2, the V gene TRBV7-2, with unresolved D. Germline CDR1 SGHTA, CDR2 FQGNSA. V was cut by 3 bases and J by 4 bases, with 6 bases left in between. The CDR3 loop spans 12 amino acids. CDR3 loop: CASSFSTYGYTF. The CDR3 nucleotides are TGTGCCAGCAGCTTCTCGACCTATGGCTACACCTTC.

The chain joins TRBV14 to TRBJ2-2; D is ambiguous. V gave up 4 bases and J gave up 2 bases, with 5 bases separating them. Germline V CDR1 and CDR2: SGHDN, FVKESK. CDR3 length: 13 amino acids. The chain's CDR3 is CASSRLNTGELFF. In DNA form, the CDR3 reads TGTGCCAGCAGCCGCCTTAACACCGGGGAGCTGTTTTTT.

This chain joins TRBV6-5 and TRBJ1-2; TRBD1 aligns across 9 bases. The CDR3 extends over 13 amino acids. The V gene's germline CDR1 is MNHEY and CDR2 SVGAGI. The V segment lost 6 bases and the J segment 1 base; nucleotides outside the gene matches: 0. CDR3: CASRGQGNYGYTF. CDR3 nucleotide sequence: TGTGCCAGCAGGGGACAGGGTAACTATGGCTACACCTTC.

This clone appeared a single time. This chain uses TRBV24-1 with TRBJ1-5, with 9 bases fitting TRBD1. Germline V gene sequence: CDR1 KGHDR, CDR2 SFDVKD. Trimming at V came to 3 bases and at J to 6 bases, leaving 5 bases not matched to a gene. This CDR3 is 15 amino acids long. The CDR3 loop reads CATSDRTGAGQPQHF. CDR3 bases: TGTGCCACCAGTGATCGGACAGGGGCCGGTCAGCCCCAGCATTTT.

This clone has just a few counts. The chain is built from TRBV6-5 and TRBJ1-2; possible D gene TRBD1, 5 bases. The CDR3 sequence is 14 residues long. Trimming cost V 6 bases and J 8 bases, with 19 bases left between them. The germline CDR1 and CDR2 sequences are MNHEY and SVGAGI. The CDR3 sequence: CASRRNSGSWGYTF. The CDR3, as DNA: TGTGCCAGCAGGCGTAATTCAGGGTCGTGGGGCTACACCTTC.

This clone was seen a single time. This chain joins TRBV7-2 and TRBJ1-1; D not resolved. Germline-derived CDR1 and CDR2 are SGHTA and FQGNSA. V lost 1 base to trimming and J lost 4 bases, with 16 bases between them. The CDR3 runs 16 residues. For the CDR3, the DNA is TGTGCCAGCAGCTTAGATGGTTGGCCGATCGGCACTGAAGCTTTCTTT. It is translated as CASSLDGWPIGTEAFF.

The chain links TRBV25-1 to TRBJ1-1; D uncertain. The germline CDR1 and CDR2 sequences are MGHDK and SYGVNS. The CDR3 consists of 15 residues. V lost 3 bases and J lost 1, with 12 bases in between. Here the CDR3 reads CASSDLTRGNTEAFF. CDR3 coding DNA: TGTGCCAGCAGTGACTTAACACGAGGGAACACTGAAGCTTTCTTT.

The chain links TRBV9 to TRBJ2-1; 10 nucleotides line up with TRBD1. This CDR3 spans 17 amino acids. CDR1 and CDR2 (germline): SGDLS, YYNGEE. The trim removed 1 base at V and 7 bases at J, leaving 11 bases unmatched. CDR3 sequence (DNA): TGTGCCAGCAGCGTATACGTTGGACAGGGGGGTTTAAATGAGCAGTTCTTC. Its translation: CASSVYVGQGGLNEQFF.

The J gene is TRBJ1-6, the V gene TRBV19; D is perhaps TRBD1 (5 bases). Deletions cut 3 bases from V and 4 bases from J, with 13 bases between. The CDR3 spans 16 residues. Germline loops: CDR1 LNHDA, CDR2 SQIVND (reference sequence). The CDR3 DNA is TGTGCCAGTAGTATTCAACCCGAGGGGTATAATTCACCCCTCCACTTT. It yields the protein CASSIQPEGYNSPLHF. The variable domain in full, completed from reference TRBV19 and TRBJ1-6, reads DGGITQSPKYLFRKEGQNVTLSCEQNLNHDAMYWYRQDPGQGLRLIYYSQIVNDFQKGDIAEGYSVSREKKESFPLTVTSAQKNPTAFYLCASSIQPEGYNSPLHFGNGTRLTVT.

V usage is TRBV5-1 and J usage is TRBJ1-4, with no clear D. The CDR3 consists of 15 residues. The germline V gene encodes CDR1 SGHRS and CDR2 YFSETQ. V was clipped by 7 bases and J by 0 bases, with 13 bases between them. DNA for the CDR3: TGCGCCAGCCGTCGAGGGAGTGCAACTAATGAAAAACTGTTTTTT. Encoded protein: CASRRGSATNEKLFF.

This chain uses TRBV11-1 with TRBJ2-3, with 7 positions matching TRBD2. The CDR3 length is 15 residues. V gave up 4 bases and J gave up 0 bases; unmatched junction bases: 4. Per germline, CDR1 SGHAT and CDR2 FQDESV (reference sequence). The DNA for the CDR3 is TGTGCCAGCAGCTCGGGACTATCTAGCACAGATACGCAGTATTTT. Protein product: CASSSGLSSTDTQYF.

This clone was found once. V and J are TRBV6-1 and TRBJ2-3; D gene uncertain. V was cut by 2 bases and J by 0 bases, with 9 bases left in between. CDR1 is MNHNS and CDR2 is SASEGT in the germline V gene. CDR3 length: 15 residues. The CDR3 DNA sequence: TGTGCCAGCAGTGAAATTAAGGGTAGCACAGATACGCAGTATTTT. Its translation is CASSEIKGSTDTQYF.